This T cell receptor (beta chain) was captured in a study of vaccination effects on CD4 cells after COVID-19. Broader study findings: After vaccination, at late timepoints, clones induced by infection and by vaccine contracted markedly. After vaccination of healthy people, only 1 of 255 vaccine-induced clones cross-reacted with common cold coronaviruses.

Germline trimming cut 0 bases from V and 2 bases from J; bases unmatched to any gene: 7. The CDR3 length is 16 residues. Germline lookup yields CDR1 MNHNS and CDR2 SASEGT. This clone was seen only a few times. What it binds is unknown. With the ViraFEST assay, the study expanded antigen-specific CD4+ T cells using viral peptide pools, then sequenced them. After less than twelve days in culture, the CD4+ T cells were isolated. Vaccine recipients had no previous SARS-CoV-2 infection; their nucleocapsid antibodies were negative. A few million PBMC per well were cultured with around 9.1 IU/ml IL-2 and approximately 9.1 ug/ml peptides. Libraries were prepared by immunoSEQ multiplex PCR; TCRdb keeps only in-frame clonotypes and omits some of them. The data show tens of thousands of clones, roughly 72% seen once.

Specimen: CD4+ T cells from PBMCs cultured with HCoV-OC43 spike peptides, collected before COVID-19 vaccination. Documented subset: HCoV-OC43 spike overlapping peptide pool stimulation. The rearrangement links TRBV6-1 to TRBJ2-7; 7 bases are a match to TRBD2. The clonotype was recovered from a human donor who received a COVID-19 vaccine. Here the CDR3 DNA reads TGTGCCAGCAGTGAAGCGCTCGGGGGGAGAGCCTACGAGCAGTACGTC. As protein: CASSEALGGRAYEQYV.